A selection of T cell receptor beta chains follows, all from one sample in a study of breast tumors, draining lymph nodes, adjacent tissues. TCRdb fed the multiplex PCR reads into MiXCR, producing one record per CDR3 protein. The top ten clones hold roughly 1.3% of a sample with about 100,000 distinct CDR3 sequences, 20% to 25% of them seen once. What was sequenced was axillary lymph node tissue. These receptor sequences come from a female donor with breast cancer. Some clones in this sample may be carry-over from other donors' samples. Each CDR3 is given without its conserved first and last residue.

V gene,CDR3 protein
TRBV5-7,ASRGPIRIGETQY
TRBV4-1,ASSQEAGAGYGYT
TRBV6-1,ASSEKGDQPQH
TRBV7-3,ATARSPGVQNGYT
TRBV19,ASSTYTGKLF
TRBV5-6,ASSLVEGYEQY
TRBV5-4,ASRKQLRGNYNEQF
TRBV20-1,SVKTGSYYEQY
TRBV4-1,ASSQARPGGNYGYT
TRBV10-2,ASSALLNSPLH
TRBV13,ASSLGGRTGGEQC
TRBV5-1,ASSSEGGHTGELF
TRBV6-1,AKLTSGGAQTQY
TRBV2,ASSMDAPSGNTIY
TRBV7-2,ASSLDPPRYEQY
TRBV5-1,ASSAGQGENSPLH
TRBV15,ATSEGRGGNQPQH
TRBV9,ASSVVPSGTDTQY
TRBV7-9,ASGGQRNTQY
TRBV6-1,ASSEVLEGEQY
TRBV5-6,ASSLRTPTPQPQH
TRBV6-2/TRBV6-3,ASRRRSGELKSSYEQY
TRBV6-5,ATGRLSNEQF
TRBV5-4,ASSLGRASTNTGELF
TRBV20-1,SATLAGGSNTGELF
TRBV12-3/TRBV12-4,ASRPGLEGVTDTQY
TRBV2,ASKEGVLGGTDTQY
TRBV2,ASSETGVSETQY
TRBV2,ASSGAEGNTIY
TRBV4-1,ASSQEEGLYNSPLH
TRBV20-1,SASGPGTGGYEQY
TRBV27,ASSLLGGEQY
TRBV2,ASSDLGGTFNQPQH